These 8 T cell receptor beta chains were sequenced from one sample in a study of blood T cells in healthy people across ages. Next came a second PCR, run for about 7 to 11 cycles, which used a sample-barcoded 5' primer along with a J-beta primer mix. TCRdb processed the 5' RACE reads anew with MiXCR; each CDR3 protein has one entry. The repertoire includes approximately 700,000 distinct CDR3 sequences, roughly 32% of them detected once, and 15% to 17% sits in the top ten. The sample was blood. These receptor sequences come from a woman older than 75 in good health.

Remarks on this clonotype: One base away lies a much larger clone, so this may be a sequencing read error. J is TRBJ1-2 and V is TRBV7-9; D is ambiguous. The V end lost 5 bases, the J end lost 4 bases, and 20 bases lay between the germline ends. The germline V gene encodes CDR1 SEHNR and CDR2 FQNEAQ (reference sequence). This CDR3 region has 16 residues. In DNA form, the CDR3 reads TGTGCCAGCAGCCAGATCGCTCGGCCGGGAGGCTATGGCTACACCTTC. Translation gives CASSQIARPGGYGYTF. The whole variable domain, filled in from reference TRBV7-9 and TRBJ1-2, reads DTGVSQNPRHKITKRGQNVTFRCDPISEHNRLYWYRQTLGQGPEFLTYFQNEAQLEKSRLLSDRFSAERPKGSFSTLEIQRTEQGDSAMYLCASSQIARPGGYGYTFGSGTRLTVV.

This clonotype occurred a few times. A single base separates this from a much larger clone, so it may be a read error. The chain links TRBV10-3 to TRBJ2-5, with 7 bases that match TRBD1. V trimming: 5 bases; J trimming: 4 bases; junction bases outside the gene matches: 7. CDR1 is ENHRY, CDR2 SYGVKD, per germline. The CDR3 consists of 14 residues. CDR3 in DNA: TGTGCCATCAGTCCCGGGACAGTTCGAGAGACCCAGTACTTC. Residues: CAISPGTVRETQYF.

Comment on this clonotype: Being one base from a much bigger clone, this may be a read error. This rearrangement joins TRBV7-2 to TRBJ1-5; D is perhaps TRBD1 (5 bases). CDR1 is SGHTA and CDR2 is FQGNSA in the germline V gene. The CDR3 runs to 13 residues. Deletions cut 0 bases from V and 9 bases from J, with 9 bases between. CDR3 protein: CASSLATGRPQHF. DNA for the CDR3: TGTGCCAGCAGCTTAGCAACAGGTCGGCCCCAGCATTTT.

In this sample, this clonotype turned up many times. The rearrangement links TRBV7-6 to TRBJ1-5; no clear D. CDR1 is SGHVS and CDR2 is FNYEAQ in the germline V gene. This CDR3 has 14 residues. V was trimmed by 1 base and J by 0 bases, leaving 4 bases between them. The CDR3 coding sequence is TGTGCCAGCAGCTTAGTAGTTAGCAATCAGCCCCAGCATTTT. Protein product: CASSLVVSNQPQHF.

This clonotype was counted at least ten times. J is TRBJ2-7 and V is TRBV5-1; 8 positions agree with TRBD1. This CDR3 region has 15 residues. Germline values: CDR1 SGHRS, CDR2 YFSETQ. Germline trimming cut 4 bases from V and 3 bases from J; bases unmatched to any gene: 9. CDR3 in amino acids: CASSARQGTYYEQYF. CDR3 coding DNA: TGCGCCAGCAGCGCTAGACAGGGGACCTACTACGAGCAGTACTTC.

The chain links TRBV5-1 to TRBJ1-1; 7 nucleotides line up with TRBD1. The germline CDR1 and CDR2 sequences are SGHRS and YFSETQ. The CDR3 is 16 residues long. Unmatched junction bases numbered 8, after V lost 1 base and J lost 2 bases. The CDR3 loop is CASSLRFGTDNTEAFF. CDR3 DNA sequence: TGCGCCAGCAGCTTGCGGTTCGGGACAGACAACACTGAAGCTTTCTTT. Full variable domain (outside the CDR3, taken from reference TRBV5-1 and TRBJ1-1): KAGVTQTPRYLIKTRGQQVTLSCSPISGHRSVSWYQQTPGQGLQFLFEYFSETQRNKGNFPGRFSGRQFSNSRSEMNVSTLELGDSALYLCASSLRFGTDNTEAFFGQGTRLTVV.

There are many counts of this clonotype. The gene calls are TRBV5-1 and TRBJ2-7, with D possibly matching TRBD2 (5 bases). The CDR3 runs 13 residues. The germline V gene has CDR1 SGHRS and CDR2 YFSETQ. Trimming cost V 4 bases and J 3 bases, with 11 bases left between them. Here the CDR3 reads CASSQDGLYEQYF. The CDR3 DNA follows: TGCGCCAGCAGCCAGGATGGACTCTACGAGCAGTACTTC.

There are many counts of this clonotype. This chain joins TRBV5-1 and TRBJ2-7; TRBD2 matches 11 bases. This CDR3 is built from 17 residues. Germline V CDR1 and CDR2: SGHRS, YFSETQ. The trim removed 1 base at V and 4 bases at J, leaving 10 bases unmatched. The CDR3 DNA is TGCGCCAGCAGCTTGAGGCTAGCGGGGGGATACACATACGAGCAGTACTTC. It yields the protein CASSLRLAGGYTYEQYF.